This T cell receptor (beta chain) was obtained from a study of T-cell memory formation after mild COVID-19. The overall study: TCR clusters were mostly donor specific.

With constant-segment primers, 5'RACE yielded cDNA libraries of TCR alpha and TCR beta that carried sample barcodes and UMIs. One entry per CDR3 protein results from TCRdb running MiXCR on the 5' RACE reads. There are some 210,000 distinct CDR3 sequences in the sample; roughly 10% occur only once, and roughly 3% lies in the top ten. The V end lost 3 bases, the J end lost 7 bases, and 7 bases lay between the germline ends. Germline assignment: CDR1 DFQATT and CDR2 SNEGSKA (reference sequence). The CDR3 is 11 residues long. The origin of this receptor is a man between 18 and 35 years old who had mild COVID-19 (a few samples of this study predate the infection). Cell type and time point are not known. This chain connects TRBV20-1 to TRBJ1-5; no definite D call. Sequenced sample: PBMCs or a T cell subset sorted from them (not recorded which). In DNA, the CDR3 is TGCAGTGCTAGCCCCGGACAGCCCCAGCATTTT. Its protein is CSASPGQPQHF.